This T cell receptor beta chain was captured by sequencing in a study of graft-versus-host responses after intestinal transplantation. Study as a whole: Every recipient underwent anti-thymocyte globulin induction, then tacrolimus and steroids for approximately 3 years.

V was trimmed by 3 bases and J by 3 bases, leaving 11 bases between them. This CDR3 has 14 residues. The germline V gene encodes CDR1 SGHRS and CDR2 YFSETQ. Remarks on this clone: Its antigen is still unknown.

Study-wide results and caveats: With peak circulating GvH clone levels came an association with early post-transplant HvG declines.

The data were produced by immunoSEQ multiplex PCR, yet TCRdb's version contains in-frame clones alone and is incomplete. The repertoire holds approximately 78,000 clones, with 80% to 90% as singletons. The chain carries TRBV5-1 and TRBJ2-3; D is ambiguous. This specimen consisted of unstimulated CD8+ T cells sorted from spleen or lymph node cells, obtained before transplant. This receptor was identified in a human donor who was the organ donor for an intestinal transplant. CDR3 sequence: CASSWAGVTDTQYF. CDR3 coding DNA: TGCGCCAGCAGCTGGGCAGGAGTTACAGATACGCAGTATTTT.